These 20 T cell receptor beta chains originate from one sample sequenced in a study of identical twins. TCRdb called the 5' RACE reads again in MiXCR, with one record for every CDR3 protein. The repertoire holds 690,000 or so distinct CDR3 sequences, with 6.1% as singletons. Sample: naive T cells sorted from blood. The receptors were sampled from a man younger than 35 in good health.

This clonotype occurred many times. V gene TRBV10-3 combines with J gene TRBJ2-1, with 7 nucleotides matching TRBD2. Trimming removed 7 bases from V and 5 bases from J; junction bases left unmatched: 5. This CDR3 comprises 13 residues. Germline V gives CDR1 ENHRY, CDR2 SYGVKD. The CDR3 reads CAINPSGNNEQFF. CDR3 nucleotides: TGTGCCATCAATCCTAGCGGCAACAATGAGCAGTTCTTC.

This clonotype has at least ten counts. The chain combines TRBV29-1 with TRBJ2-1; D call uncertain. CDR3 size: 12 residues. V lost 6 bases, J lost 4 bases, and 10 bases lay in between. Germline V gives CDR1 SQVTM, CDR2 ANQGSEA. CDR3 DNA: TGCAGCGTCTCGGACGGGTACAATGAGCAGTTCTTC. Amino acids: CSVSDGYNEQFF.

At least ten counts were recorded for this clonotype. J is TRBJ2-1 and V is TRBV29-1, with TRBD2 matching over 9 bases. Per the germline V gene, CDR1 is SQVTM and CDR2 is ANQGSEA. This CDR3 region has 13 residues. V shed 5 bases and J 8 bases; nucleotides not matched to a gene: 7. CDR3: CSVCGGRGHEQFF. The CDR3 DNA reads TGCAGCGTTTGTGGCGGGAGGGGACATGAGCAGTTCTTC.

This clonotype was seen more than once but under ten times. The chain uses TRBV20-1 and TRBJ1-1; no definite D call. CDR1 is DFQATT, CDR2 SNEGSKA, per germline (reference sequence). Trimming removed 1 base at V and 0 bases at J, with 18 bases between. This CDR3 region has 17 residues. The CDR3 region has the DNA TGCAGTGCTAGAGGAGCGGCGAGGGAGACCATGAACACTGAAGCTTTCTTT. Amino acids: CSARGAARETMNTEAFF.

In its sample, this clonotype was seen many times. The rearrangement links TRBV4-3 to TRBJ1-2, with D uncertain. The CDR3 totals 13 residues. V was cut by 4 bases and J by 2 bases, with 8 bases left in between. Germline V gene lookup returns CDR1 LGHNA and CDR2 YSLEER. The CDR3 nucleotides are TGCGCCAGCAGCCCCCGGATGAACTATGGCTACACCTTC. Its protein product is CASSPRMNYGYTF.

This clonotype was detected only a few times. The chain is built from TRBV20-1 and TRBJ2-1; no reliable D call. CDR3 length: 12 residues. Germline V CDR1 and CDR2: DFQATT, SNEGSKA (reference sequence). Trimming shortened V by 1 base and J by 9 bases, and 10 bases separated the two germline ends. The CDR3 loop reads CSARGPLPEQFF. For the CDR3, the DNA is TGCAGTGCTAGAGGTCCTCTCCCTGAGCAGTTCTTC.

Ten or more counts support this clonotype. This sequence joins TRBV20-1 and TRBJ2-1, with D maybe TRBD2 (5 bases). The germline CDR1 and CDR2 sequences are DFQATT and SNEGSKA (reference sequence). The CDR3 has 14 amino acids. Trimming stripped 4 bases from V and 3 bases from J, with 13 bases between. The CDR3 here is CSATQRSNYNEQFF. CDR3 in DNA: TGCAGTGCTACGCAGCGGAGCAACTACAATGAGCAGTTCTTC.

V and J are TRBV19 and TRBJ1-1; D gene unclear. The CDR3 contains 13 residues. CDR1 is LNHDA and CDR2 is SQIVND in the germline V gene (reference sequence). Trimming removed 6 bases from V and 5 bases from J, with 13 bases in between. The CDR3 DNA follows: TGTGCCAGTAGGGCCAGGTTCCCTACTGAAGCTTTCTTT. Amino acid sequence: CASRARFPTEAFF.

This clonotype has at least ten counts. The rearrangement joins TRBV25-1 to TRBJ2-4, with 9 bases fitting TRBD1. The CDR3 loop spans 18 amino acids. J lost 1 base, V lost 7 bases, and 14 bases had no gene match. CDR1 and CDR2 (germline): MGHDK, SYGVNS. CDR3 DNA sequence: TGTGCCAGCATGGGGACAGGGCCTACTGCAGGGGCCAAAAACATTCAGTACTTC. It codes for CASMGTGPTAGAKNIQYF. Drawing the rest from reference TRBV25-1 and TRBJ2-4, the complete variable domain is EADIYQTPRYLVIGTGKKITLECSQTMGHDKMYWYQQDPGMELHLIHYSYGVNSTEKGDLSSESTVSRIRTEHFPLTLESARPSHTSQYLCASMGTGPTAGAKNIQYFGAGTRLSVL.

This clonotype was counted many times. This chain joins TRBV7-9 and TRBJ1-4, with 11 nucleotides matching TRBD1. The germline gives CDR1 SEHNR, CDR2 FQNEAQ (reference sequence). V dropped 1 base and J dropped 7; count of bases not matched to a gene: 2. The CDR3 spans 15 residues. The CDR3 DNA follows: TGTGCCAGCAGCTTAGAGGACAGGGGGCGTGAAAAACTGTTTTTT. This codes for CASSLEDRGREKLFF.

Many counts were recorded for this clonotype. The chain couples TRBV27 to TRBJ2-1; D possibly corresponds to TRBD1 (6 bases). The CDR3 loop spans 14 amino acids. The germline V gene encodes CDR1 MNHEY and CDR2 SMNVEV (reference sequence). Trimming removed 4 bases from V and 4 bases from J, with 11 bases in between. Here the CDR3 reads CASSWQGLYNEQFF. In DNA form, the CDR3 reads TGTGCCAGCAGTTGGCAGGGGTTGTACAATGAGCAGTTCTTC.

This clonotype has just a few counts. The rearrangement links TRBV21-1 to TRBJ2-7. TRBV21-1 is assigned pseudogene status. This CDR3 region has 14 residues. The CDR3 region has the DNA TGTGCCAGCAGCTCGCGGTTGGCACACTACGAGCAGTACGTC. This codes for CASSSRLAHYEQYV.

Only a few counts were recorded for this clonotype. The chain combines TRBV10-3 with TRBJ2-5, with D possibly TRBD1 on 6 matching bases. The germline V and J ends were trimmed by 6 bases and 2 bases, with 13 bases remaining between them. Germline CDR1 reads ENHRY; CDR2 reads SYGVKD. The CDR3 is 14 residues long. The CDR3 loop reads CAISSDRSQETQYF. The CDR3 bases are TGTGCCATCAGCAGTGACAGGTCTCAAGAGACCCAGTACTTC.

The sample holds many counts of this clonotype. The chain recombines TRBV2 with TRBJ2-7, with D maybe TRBD1 (6 bases). The CDR3 totals 13 residues. From germline, CDR1 is SNHLY and CDR2 FYNNEI. Trimming pared 6 bases from V and 2 bases from J, leaving 11 bases between. CDR3 nucleotides: TGTGCCAGCAGCGGGGACACCACCTACGAGCAGTACTTC. This translates into CASSGDTTYEQYF.

This clonotype occurred many times. This chain uses TRBV7-9 with TRBJ2-1, with 12 bases fitting TRBD2. CDR3 size: 16 residues. Germline assignment: CDR1 SEHNR and CDR2 FQNEAQ (reference sequence). J lost 7 bases, V lost 5 bases, and 9 bases had no gene match. CDR3 DNA: TGTGCCAGCAGCCCATTTCGGACTAGCGGGATAAATGAGCAGTTCTTC. It is translated as CASSPFRTSGINEQFF.

This clonotype was observed at least ten times. The V gene is TRBV20-1, the J gene TRBJ2-1; D is tentatively TRBD1 or TRBD2 (5 bases each). The CDR3 is 16 residues long. Deletions cut 5 bases from V and 0 bases from J, with 17 bases between. Germline V gene data show CDR1 as DFQATT and CDR2 as SNEGSKA (reference sequence). The CDR3 protein is CSAGSSGTDSYNEQFF. DNA for the CDR3: TGCAGTGCTGGCTCCTCCGGGACCGACTCCTACAATGAGCAGTTCTTC.

This clonotype occurred many times. J is TRBJ1-1 and V is TRBV7-6; D perhaps matches TRBD1 (5 bases). Trimming cost V 5 bases and J 0 bases, with 10 bases left between them. Germline CDR1 SGHVS, CDR2 FNYEAQ. The CDR3 length is 14 residues. For the CDR3, the DNA is TGTGCCAGCAGCACCCGGGGGGTGAACACTGAAGCTTTCTTT. Translation gives CASSTRGVNTEAFF.

The V gene is TRBV27, the J gene TRBJ2-7; TRBD2 matches at 8 bases. V trimming: 2 bases; J trimming: 0 bases; junction bases outside the gene matches: 3. The CDR3 sequence is 15 residues long. The germline CDR1 and CDR2 sequences are MNHEY and SMNVEV (reference sequence). The chain's CDR3 is CASSLHGTSSYEQYF. DNA of the CDR3: TGTGCCAGCAGTTTACACGGGACTAGCTCCTACGAGCAGTACTTC.

This clonotype appeared many times. The CDR3 protein is CSARASGQGRYTQYF. CDR3 nucleotide sequence: TGCAGTGCTAGAGCCTCAGGACAGGGGCGTTATACGCAGTATTTT. The chain joins TRBV20-1 to TRBJ2-3; 9 positions agree with TRBD1. The CDR3 covers 15 residues. CDR1 and CDR2 (germline): DFQATT, SNEGSKA (reference sequence). With 1 base clipped from V and 7 bases from J, the junction kept 9 bases outside the gene matches.

Comments on this clonotype: A clone one base away is much larger, so this may be a read error. V and J are TRBV10-3 and TRBJ2-3, with 8 bases aligning to TRBD2. This CDR3 is 14 amino acids long. Germline V gene sequence: CDR1 ENHRY, CDR2 SYGVKD. CDR3 DNA sequence: TGTGCCATCAGGGGACTAGGGGTCACAGATACGCGGTATTTT. Protein sequence: CAIRGLGVTDTRYF.